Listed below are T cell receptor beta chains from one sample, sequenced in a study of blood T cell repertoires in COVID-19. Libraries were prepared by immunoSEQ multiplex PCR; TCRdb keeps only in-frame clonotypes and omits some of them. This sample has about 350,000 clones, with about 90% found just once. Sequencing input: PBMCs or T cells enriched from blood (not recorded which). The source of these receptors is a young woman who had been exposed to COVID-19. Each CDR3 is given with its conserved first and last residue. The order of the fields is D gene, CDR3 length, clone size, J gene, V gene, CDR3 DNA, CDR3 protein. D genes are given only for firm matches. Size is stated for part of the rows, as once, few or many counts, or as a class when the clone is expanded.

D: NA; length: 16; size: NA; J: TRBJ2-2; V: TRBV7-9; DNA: TGTGCCAGCAGCCCTCGAACAGGATCAGACACCGGGGAGCTGTTTTTT; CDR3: CASSPRTGSDTGELFF
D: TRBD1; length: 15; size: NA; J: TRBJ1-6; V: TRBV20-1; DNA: TGCAGTGCTAGTCAGTCGACAGGGGATAATTCACCCCTCCACTTT; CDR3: CSASQSTGDNSPLHF
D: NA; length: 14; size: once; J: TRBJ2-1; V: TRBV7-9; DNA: TGTGCCAGCAGCTTACAGGGTTCCTACAATGAGCAGTTCTTC; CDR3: CASSLQGSYNEQFF
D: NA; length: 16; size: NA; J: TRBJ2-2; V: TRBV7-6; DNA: TGTGCCAGCAGCTCCCTCCCCCAGCGGATCACCGGGGAGCTGTTTTTT; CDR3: CASSSLPQRITGELFF
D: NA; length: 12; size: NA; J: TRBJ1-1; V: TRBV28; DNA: TGTGCCAGCAACGCAGCCAGGACTGAAGCTTTCTTT; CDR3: CASNAARTEAFF
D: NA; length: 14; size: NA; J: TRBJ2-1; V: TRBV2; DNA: TGTGCCAGCAGTGATCGATCGGTGGACAATGAGCAGTTCTTC; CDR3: CASSDRSVDNEQFF
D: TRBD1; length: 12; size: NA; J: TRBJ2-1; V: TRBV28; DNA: TGTGCCAGCAGCGGACAGGGGAATGAGCAGTTCTTC; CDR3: CASSGQGNEQFF
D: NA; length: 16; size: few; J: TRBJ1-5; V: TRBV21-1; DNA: TGTGCCAGCAGCAAAGATTTGAAGGGGAACTCTCAGCCCCAGCATTTT; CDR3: CASSKDLKGNSQPQHF
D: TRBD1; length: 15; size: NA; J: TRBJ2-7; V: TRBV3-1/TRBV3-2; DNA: TGTGCCAGCAGACAAACCGGGACAGCCTTCCCCGAGCAGTACTTC; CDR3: CASRQTGTAFPEQYF
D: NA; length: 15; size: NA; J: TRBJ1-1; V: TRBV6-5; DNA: TGTGCCAGCAGTCGGGGGGGGAGACTGAACACTGAAGCTTTCTTT; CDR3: CASSRGGRLNTEAFF
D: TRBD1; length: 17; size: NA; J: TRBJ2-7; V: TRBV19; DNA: TGTGCCAGTAGTATAGACGGAAGAGGGGGCTCCTCCTACGAGCAGTACTTC; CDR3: CASSIDGRGGSSYEQYF
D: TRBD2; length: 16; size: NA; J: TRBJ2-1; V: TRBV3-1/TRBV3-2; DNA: TGTGCCAGCAGCCAAGTAGCGGGAGCACCCTACAATGAGCAGTTCTTC; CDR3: CASSQVAGAPYNEQFF
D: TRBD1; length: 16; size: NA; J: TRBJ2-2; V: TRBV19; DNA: TGTGCCAGTAGTTCGAGGACAGGGGTGAACACCGGGGAGCTGTTTTTT; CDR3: CASSSRTGVNTGELFF